This T cell receptor (beta chain) was observed in a study of Graves' ophthalmopathy and Graves' hyperthyroidism. Study as a whole: No progression to ophthalmopathy over 18 months defined stable hyperthyroidism.

Hyperthyroidism patients, aged 18 to 65, were newly diagnosed, under 2 months' duration. Uncontrolled infections, pregnancy, lactation or other autoimmune diseases led to patient exclusion. Serum thyroxine and TRAb, along with clinical symptoms, thyroid ultrasound and orbital computed tomography, were what diagnosis relied on. The sequenced template was RNA, covering the TCR beta CDR3 region. The authors performed first-round RT-PCR with HTBI primers and then a second-round multiplex PCR. TCRdb reprocessed the multiplex PCR reads via MiXCR and lists one record per CDR3 protein. Of about 550,000 distinct CDR3 sequences in the sample, 39% were seen once. This clonotype was recorded at least ten times. This CDR3 has 14 amino acids. Unmatched junction bases numbered 4, after V lost 3 bases and J lost 4 bases. Per the germline V gene, CDR1 is ENHRY and CDR2 is SYGVKD.

This receptor was taken from an adult man with Graves' hyperthyroidism. Input material: peripheral blood or thyroid tissue (not recorded which). This chain links TRBV10-3 with TRBJ2-5; TRBD2 agrees at 8 bases. The CDR3 nucleotides are TGTGCCATCAGTGACGGCGGGGGGAGAGAGACCCAGTACTTC. It yields the protein CAISDGGGRETQYF.